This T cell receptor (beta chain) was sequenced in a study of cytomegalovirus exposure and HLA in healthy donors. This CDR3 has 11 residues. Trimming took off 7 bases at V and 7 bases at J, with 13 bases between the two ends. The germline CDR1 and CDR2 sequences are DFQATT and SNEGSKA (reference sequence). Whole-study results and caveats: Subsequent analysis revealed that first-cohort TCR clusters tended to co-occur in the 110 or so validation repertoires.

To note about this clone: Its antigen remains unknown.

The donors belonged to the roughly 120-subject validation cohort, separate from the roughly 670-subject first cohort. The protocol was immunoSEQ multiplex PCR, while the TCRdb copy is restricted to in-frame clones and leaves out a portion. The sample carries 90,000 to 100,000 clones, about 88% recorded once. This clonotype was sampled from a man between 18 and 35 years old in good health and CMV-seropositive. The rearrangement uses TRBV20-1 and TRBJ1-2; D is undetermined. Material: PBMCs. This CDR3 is CSVQLDAGYTF. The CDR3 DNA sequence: TGCAGTGTACAACTAGACGCTGGCTACACCTTC.